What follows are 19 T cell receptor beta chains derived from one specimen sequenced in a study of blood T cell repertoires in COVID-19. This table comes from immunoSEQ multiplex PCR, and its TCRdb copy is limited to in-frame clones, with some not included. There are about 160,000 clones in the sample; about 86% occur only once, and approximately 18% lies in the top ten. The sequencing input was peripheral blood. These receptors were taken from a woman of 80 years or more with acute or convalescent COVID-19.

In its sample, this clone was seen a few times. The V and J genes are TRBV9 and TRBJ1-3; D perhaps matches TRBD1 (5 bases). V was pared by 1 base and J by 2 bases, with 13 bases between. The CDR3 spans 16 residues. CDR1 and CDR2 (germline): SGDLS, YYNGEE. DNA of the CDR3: TGTGCCAGCAGCGTACAATCGGGGGGTGCTGGAAACACCATATATTTT. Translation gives CASSVQSGGAGNTIYF.

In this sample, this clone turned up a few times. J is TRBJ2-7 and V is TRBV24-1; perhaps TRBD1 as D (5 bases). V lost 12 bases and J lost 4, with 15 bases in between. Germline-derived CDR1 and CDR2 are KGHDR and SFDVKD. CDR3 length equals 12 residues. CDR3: CAPRQGQYEQYF. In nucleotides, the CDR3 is TGTGCCCCCCGGCAGGGTCAGTACGAGCAGTACTTC.

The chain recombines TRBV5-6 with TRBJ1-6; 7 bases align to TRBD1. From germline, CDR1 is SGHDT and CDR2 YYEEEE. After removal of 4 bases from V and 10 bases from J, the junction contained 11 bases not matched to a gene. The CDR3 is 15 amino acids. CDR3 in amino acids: CASSAGAGGNSPLHF. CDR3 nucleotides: TGTGCCAGCAGCGCTGGGGCAGGGGGGAACTCACCCCTCCACTTT.

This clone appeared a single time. The CDR3 nucleotides are TGTGCCAGTAGTATCTCGGCAGGGTCTAATCCCTACGAGCAGTACTTC. Translated: CASSISAGSNPYEQYF. The gene calls are TRBV19 and TRBJ2-7; the D gene is possibly TRBD1 (5 bases). The germline V and J ends were trimmed by 3 bases and 2 bases, with 17 bases remaining between them. The CDR3 runs 16 residues. Germline assignment: CDR1 LNHDA and CDR2 SQIVND (reference sequence).

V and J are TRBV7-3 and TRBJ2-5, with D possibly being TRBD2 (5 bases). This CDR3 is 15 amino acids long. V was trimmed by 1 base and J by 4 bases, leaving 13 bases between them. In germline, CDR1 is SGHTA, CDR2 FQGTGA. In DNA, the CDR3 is TGTGCCAGCAGCTTAATTATAGGAGGATTAGAGACCCAGTACTTC. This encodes CASSLIIGGLETQYF. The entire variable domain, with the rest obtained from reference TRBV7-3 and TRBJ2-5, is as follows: GAGVSQTPSNKVTEKGKYVELRCDPISGHTALYWYRQSLGQGPEFLIYFQGTGAADDSGLPNDRFFAVRPEGSVSTLKIQRTERGDSAVYLCASSLIIGGLETQYFGPGTRLLVL.

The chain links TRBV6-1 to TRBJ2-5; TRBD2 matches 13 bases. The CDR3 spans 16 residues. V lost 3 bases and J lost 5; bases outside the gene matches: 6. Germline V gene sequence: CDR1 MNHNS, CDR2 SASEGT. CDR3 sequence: CASSELTSGRTETQYF. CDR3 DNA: TGTGCCAGCAGTGAGTTGACTAGCGGGAGGACGGAGACCCAGTACTTC.

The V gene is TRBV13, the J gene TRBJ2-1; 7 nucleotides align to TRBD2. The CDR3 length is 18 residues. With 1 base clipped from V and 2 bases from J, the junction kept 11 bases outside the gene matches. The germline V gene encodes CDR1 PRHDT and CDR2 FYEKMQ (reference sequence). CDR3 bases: TGTGCCAGCAGCTTAGAACCGGGCGTGGGAGGGCCCTACAATGAGCAGTTCTTC. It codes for CASSLEPGVGGPYNEQFF. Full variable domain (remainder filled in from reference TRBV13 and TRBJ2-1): AAGVIQSPRHLIKEKRETATLKCYPIPRHDTVYWYQQGPGQDPQFLISFYEKMQSDKGSIPDRFSAQQFSDYHSELNMSSLELGDSALYFCASSLEPGVGGPYNEQFFGPGTRLTVL.

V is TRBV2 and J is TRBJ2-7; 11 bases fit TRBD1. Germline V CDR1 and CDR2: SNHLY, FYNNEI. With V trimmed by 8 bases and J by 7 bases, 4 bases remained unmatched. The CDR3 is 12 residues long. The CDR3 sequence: CASVGTGGEQYF. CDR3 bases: TGTGCCAGCGTGGGGACAGGGGGGGAGCAGTACTTC.

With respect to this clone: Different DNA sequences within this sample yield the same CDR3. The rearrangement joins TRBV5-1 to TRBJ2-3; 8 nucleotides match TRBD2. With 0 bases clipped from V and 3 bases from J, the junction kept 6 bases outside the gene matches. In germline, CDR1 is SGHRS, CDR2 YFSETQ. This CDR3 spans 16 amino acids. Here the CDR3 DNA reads TGCGCCAGCAGCTTGGCCCCGGCGGGGGGTACAGATACGCAGTATTTT. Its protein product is CASSLAPAGGTDTQYF.

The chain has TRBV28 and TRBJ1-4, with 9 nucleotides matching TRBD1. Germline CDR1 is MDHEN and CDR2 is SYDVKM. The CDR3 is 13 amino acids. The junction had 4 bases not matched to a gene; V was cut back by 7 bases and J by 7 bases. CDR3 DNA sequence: TGTGCCAGCAACAGACAGGGGGTTGAAAAACTGTTTTTT. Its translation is CASNRQGVEKLFF. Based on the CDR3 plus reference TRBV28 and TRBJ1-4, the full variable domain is DVKVTQSSRYLVKRTGEKVFLECVQDMDHENMFWYRQDPGLGLRLIYFSYDVKMKEKGDIPEGYSVSREKKERFSLILESASTNQTSMYLCASNRQGVEKLFFGSGTQLSVL.

This CDR3 reads CSATFTGAGELFF. The CDR3 nucleotides are TGCAGCGCAACCTTTACAGGGGCCGGGGAGCTGTTTTTT. The chain has TRBV29-1 and TRBJ2-2; TRBD1 matches at 7 bases. Germline assignment: CDR1 SQVTM and CDR2 ANQGSEA. Trimming took 7 bases from V and 6 from J; bases not matched to a gene: 8. The CDR3 has 13 amino acids.

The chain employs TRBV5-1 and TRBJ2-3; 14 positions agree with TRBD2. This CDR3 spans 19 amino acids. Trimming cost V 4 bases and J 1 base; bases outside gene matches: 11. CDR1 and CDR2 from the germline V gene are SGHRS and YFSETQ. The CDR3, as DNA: TGCGCCAGCAGCATTACCGGGACTAGCGGGAGTAGGGGCACAGATACGCAGTATTTT. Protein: CASSITGTSGSRGTDTQYF. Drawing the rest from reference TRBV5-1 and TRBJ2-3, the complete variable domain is KAGVTQTPRYLIKTRGQQVTLSCSPISGHRSVSWYQQTPGQGLQFLFEYFSETQRNKGNFPGRFSGRQFSNSRSEMNVSTLELGDSALYLCASSITGTSGSRGTDTQYFGPGTRLTVL.

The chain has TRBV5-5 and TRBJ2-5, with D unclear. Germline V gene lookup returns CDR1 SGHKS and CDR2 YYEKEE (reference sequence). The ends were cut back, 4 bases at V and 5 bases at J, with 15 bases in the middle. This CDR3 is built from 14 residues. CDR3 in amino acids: CASSLSFRPETQYF. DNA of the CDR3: TGTGCCAGCAGCCTCTCTTTCAGGCCGGAGACCCAGTACTTC.

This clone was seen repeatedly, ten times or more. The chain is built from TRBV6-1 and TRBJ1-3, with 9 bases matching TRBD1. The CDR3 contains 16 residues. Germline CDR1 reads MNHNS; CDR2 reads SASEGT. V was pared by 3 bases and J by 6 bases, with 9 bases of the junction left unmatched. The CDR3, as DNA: TGTGCCAGCAGTGACATTGGGACAGGGATATTAAACACCATATATTTT. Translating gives CASSDIGTGILNTIYF.

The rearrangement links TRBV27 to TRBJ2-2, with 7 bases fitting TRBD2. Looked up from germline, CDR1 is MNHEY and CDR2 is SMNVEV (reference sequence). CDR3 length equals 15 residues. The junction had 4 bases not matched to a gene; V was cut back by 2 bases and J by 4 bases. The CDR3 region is CASSLGGRVTGELFF. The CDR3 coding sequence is TGTGCCAGCAGTTTAGGCGGGAGAGTCACCGGGGAGCTGTTTTTT.

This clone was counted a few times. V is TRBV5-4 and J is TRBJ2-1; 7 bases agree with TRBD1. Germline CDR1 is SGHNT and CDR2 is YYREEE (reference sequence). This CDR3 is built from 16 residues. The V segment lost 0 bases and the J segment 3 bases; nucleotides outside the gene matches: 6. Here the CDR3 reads CASSLGWDSSYNEQFF. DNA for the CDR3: TGTGCCAGCAGCTTGGGGTGGGACAGCAGCTACAATGAGCAGTTCTTC.

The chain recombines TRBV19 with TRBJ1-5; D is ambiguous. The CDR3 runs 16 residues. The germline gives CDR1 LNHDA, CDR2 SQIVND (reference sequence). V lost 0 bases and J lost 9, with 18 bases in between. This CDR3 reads CASSIDLSSLTGPQHF. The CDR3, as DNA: TGTGCCAGTAGTATAGATCTTAGCTCCCTTACTGGGCCCCAGCATTTT.

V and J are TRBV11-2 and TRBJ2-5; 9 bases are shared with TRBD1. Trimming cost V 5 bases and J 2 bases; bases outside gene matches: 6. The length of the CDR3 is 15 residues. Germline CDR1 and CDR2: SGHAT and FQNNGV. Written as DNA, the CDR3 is TGTGCCAGCAGCCCAGGGACAGGGCGGCAAGAGACCCAGTACTTC. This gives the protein CASSPGTGRQETQYF.

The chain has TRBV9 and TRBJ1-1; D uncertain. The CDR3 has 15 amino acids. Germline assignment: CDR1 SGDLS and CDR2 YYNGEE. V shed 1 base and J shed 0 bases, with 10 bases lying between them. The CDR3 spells CASSVLAEMNTEAFF. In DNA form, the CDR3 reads TGTGCCAGCAGCGTATTAGCAGAGATGAACACTGAAGCTTTCTTT.